These T cell receptor beta chains were read from a single sample in a study of shared clonotypes between healthy human individuals. Method: immunoSEQ multiplex PCR; TCRdb's copy keeps in-frame clones and lacks some. Of more than 2,000,000 clones listed, more than 80% are singletons. The specimen was naive CD4+ T cells from PBMCs. The receptors shown here come from a man between 18 and 29 years old in good health. Some clones in this sample may be carry-over from other donors' samples. Each CDR3 is given with its conserved first and last residue. The D gene is left open where the match is weak. Some rows have no size entry. The others give once, few or many, or a class for an expanded clone.

TRBJ2-3 TRBV5-1 - TRBD1 CASNGQVGADTQYF TGCGCCAGCAACGGACAGGTTGGCGCAGATACGCAGTATTTT
TRBJ1-1 TRBV5-3 once TRBD1 CARSLLRTGCTEAFF TGTGCCAGAAGCTTGCTAAGGACAGGGTGTACTGAAGCTTTCTTT
TRBJ2-3 TRBV5-4 - - CASSHAGGTDTQYF TGTGCCAGCAGCCACGCCGGGGGCACAGATACGCAGTATTTT
TRBJ2-7 TRBV11-2 - - CASSLEPVTYEQYF TGTGCCAGCAGCTTAGAGCCCGTGACCTACGAGCAGTACTTC
TRBJ1-5 TRBV5-1 - TRBD1 CASSIGTERYQPQHF TGCGCCAGCAGCATCGGGACAGAGCGATATCAGCCCCAGCATTTT
TRBJ2-2 TRBV5-1 - - CASSWADATGELFF TGCGCCAGCAGCTGGGCAGATGCCACCGGGGAGCTGTTTTTT
TRBJ2-2 TRBV5-4 - TRBD2 CASSSPETSGRVTGELFF TGTGCCAGCAGCTCCCCCGAGACTAGCGGGAGGGTTACCGGGGAGCTGTTTTTT
TRBJ2-1 TRBV19 - - CASSIPLRGEQFF TGTGCCAGTAGTATCCCACTGCGGGGTGAGCAGTTCTTC
TRBJ2-7 TRBV2 - TRBD2 CASSATSGIFYEQYF TGTGCCAGCAGTGCTACTAGCGGGATTTTCTACGAGCAGTACTTC
TRBJ1-5 TRBV18 - - CASSPPTGRQPQHF TGTGCCAGCTCACCACCTACGGGGCGGCAGCCCCAGCATTTT